These 3 T cell receptor beta chains were all obtained from the same sample, sequenced in a study of post-analysis software for immune sequencing data. Study outcomes and limitations: Patients showed TRBV5-6, TRBV5-1 and TRBV20-1 among a few TRBV segments more frequent than in controls.

Prepared TCR beta cDNA libraries contained unique molecular identifiers. MiXCR was run by TCRdb on the PCR reads, yielding one entry per CDR3 protein. The sample includes roughly 600,000 distinct CDR3 sequences, 44% of them seen just once. No cognate antigen is known for these TCRs. Sequenced input: blood. The receptor source for this set is a girl aged 5 to 17 with multiple sclerosis.

This clonotype was observed a few times. The chain couples TRBV20-1 to TRBJ2-5; 11 bases are shared with TRBD2. Germline values: CDR1 DFQATT, CDR2 SNEGSKA (reference sequence). V shed 5 bases and J 3 bases; nucleotides not matched to a gene: 11. The CDR3 extends over 16 amino acids. CDR3 amino acids: CSARLAGRGREETQYF. In nucleotides, the CDR3 is TGCAGTGCTCGACTAGCGGGACGGGGTAGGGAAGAGACCCAGTACTTC.

J is TRBJ2-5 and V is TRBV21-1; the D call of TRBD1 is as the table states it, not checked on the DNA. TRBV21-1 is labeled a pseudogene. The CDR3 contains 16 residues. CDR3 nucleotide sequence: TGTGCCAGCAGCGAGAGACAGGGGCCTGGCAAAGAGACCCAGTACTTC. Translation: CASSERQGPGKETQYF.

This clonotype was counted only a few times. This rearrangement joins TRBV13 to TRBJ2-5; D could derive from TRBD1 or TRBD2 (6 bases each). The germline V and J ends were trimmed by 2 bases and 7 bases, with 23 bases remaining between them. From germline, CDR1 is PRHDT and CDR2 FYEKMQ (reference sequence). The length of the CDR3 is 17 residues. The CDR3 region has the DNA TGTGCCAGCAGCTTAAGGGATCGACGGGGGCCTATGGGGACCCAGTACTTC. Protein sequence: CASSLRDRRGPMGTQYF.